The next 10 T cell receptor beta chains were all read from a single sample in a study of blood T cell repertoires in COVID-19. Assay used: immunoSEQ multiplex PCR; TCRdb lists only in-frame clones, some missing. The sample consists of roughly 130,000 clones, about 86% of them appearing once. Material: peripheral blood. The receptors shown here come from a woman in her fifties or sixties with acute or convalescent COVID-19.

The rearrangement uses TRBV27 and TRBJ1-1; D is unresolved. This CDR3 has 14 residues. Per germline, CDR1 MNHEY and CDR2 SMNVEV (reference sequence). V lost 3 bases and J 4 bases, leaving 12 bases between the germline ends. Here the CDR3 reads CASSFDERGTEAFF. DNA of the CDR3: TGTGCCAGCAGTTTCGATGAACGGGGCACTGAAGCTTTCTTT.

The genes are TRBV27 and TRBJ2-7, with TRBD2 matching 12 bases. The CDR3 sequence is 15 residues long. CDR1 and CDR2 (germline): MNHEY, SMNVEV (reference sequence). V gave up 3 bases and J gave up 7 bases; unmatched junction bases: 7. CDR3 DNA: TGTGCCAGCAGTTTTCAACTAGCGGGGGGTGGGGAGCAGTACTTC. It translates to CASSFQLAGGGEQYF.

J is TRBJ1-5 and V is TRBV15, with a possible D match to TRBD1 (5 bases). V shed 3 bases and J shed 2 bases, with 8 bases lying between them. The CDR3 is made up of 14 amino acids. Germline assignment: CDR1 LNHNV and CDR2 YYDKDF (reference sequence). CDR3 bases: TGTGCCACCAGCAGCAGGGTTGGCAATCAGCCCCAGCATTTT. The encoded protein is CATSSRVGNQPQHF.

The CDR3 loop is CASSADRNYGYTF. CDR3 sequence (DNA): TGTGCCAGCAGCGCGGACAGGAACTATGGCTACACCTTC. The J gene is TRBJ1-2, the V gene TRBV7-9, with TRBD1 matching over 7 bases. V shed 5 bases and J 2 bases; nucleotides not matched to a gene: 2. CDR1 SEHNR and CDR2 FQNEAQ come from the germline V gene (reference sequence). The CDR3 sequence is 13 residues long.

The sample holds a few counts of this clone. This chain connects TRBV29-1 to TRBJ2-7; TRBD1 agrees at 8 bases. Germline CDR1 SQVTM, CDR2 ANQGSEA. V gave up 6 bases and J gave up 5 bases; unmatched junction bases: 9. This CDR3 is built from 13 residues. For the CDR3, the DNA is TGCAGCGTAGGGACAGGATCGAGGGACGAGCAGTACTTC. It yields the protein CSVGTGSRDEQYF.

In DNA form, the CDR3 reads TGCGCCAGCAGCCAAGACGCGAAAACAGGGTGGGGCTCCTACGAGCAGTACTTC. Translating gives CASSQDAKTGWGSYEQYF. V usage is TRBV4-1 and J usage is TRBJ2-7; D may be TRBD1 (6 bases). V lost 0 bases and J lost 0, with 18 bases in between. The V gene's germline CDR1 is MGHRA and CDR2 YSYEKL. This CDR3 is built from 18 residues.

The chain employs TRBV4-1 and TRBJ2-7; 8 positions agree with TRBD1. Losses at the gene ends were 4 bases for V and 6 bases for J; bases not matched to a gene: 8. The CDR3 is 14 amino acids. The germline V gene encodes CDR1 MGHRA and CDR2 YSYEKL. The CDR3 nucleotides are TGCGCCAGCAGCCCGCAGGGGGCATTTGCCGAGCAGTACTTC. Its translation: CASSPQGAFAEQYF.

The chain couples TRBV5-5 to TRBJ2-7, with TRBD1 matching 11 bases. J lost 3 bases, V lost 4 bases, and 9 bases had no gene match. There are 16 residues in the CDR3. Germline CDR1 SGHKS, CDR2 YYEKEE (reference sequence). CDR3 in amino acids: CASSAEPGQGVYEQYF. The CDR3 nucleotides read TGTGCCAGCAGCGCGGAACCGGGACAGGGGGTCTACGAGCAGTACTTC.

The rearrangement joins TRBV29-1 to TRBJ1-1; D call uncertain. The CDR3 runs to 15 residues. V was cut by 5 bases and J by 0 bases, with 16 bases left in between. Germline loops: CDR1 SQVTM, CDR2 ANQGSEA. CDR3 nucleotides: TGCAGCGTTTTAAGAACAGCAACAATGAACACTGAAGCTTTCTTT. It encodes CSVLRTATMNTEAFF.

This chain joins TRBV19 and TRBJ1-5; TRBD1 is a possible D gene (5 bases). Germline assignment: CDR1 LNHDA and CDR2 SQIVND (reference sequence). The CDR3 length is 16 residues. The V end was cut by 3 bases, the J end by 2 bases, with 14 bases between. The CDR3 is CASSMVQGRGNQPQHF. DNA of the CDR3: TGTGCCAGTAGTATGGTCCAGGGTCGGGGCAATCAGCCCCAGCATTTT. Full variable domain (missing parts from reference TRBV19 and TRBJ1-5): DGGITQSPKYLFRKEGQNVTLSCEQNLNHDAMYWYRQDPGQGLRLIYYSQIVNDFQKGDIAEGYSVSREKKESFPLTVTSAQKNPTAFYLCASSMVQGRGNQPQHFGDGTRLSIL.